What follows are 8 T cell receptor beta chains derived from one specimen sequenced in a study of T cell repertoires in cytomegalovirus infection. TCRdb passed the reads through MiXCR, listing each CDR3 protein once. Of approximately 990,000 distinct CDR3 sequences detected, around a third appear once; the ten largest clones hold over 12%. The antigens of these receptors remain unknown. The specimen comprised cultured CD8+ T cells from PBMCs, sampled from culture after CMV antigen stimulation. All receptors derive from a human donor in good health (CMV status not recorded). Some clones in this sample may be carry-over from other donors' samples.

The chain links TRBV4-3 to TRBJ1-4; D unresolved. The CDR3 length is 16 residues. From germline, CDR1 is LGHNA and CDR2 YSLEER. The V end was cut by 0 bases, the J end by 5 bases, with 13 bases between. CDR3: CASSQDRYNRNEKLFF. The CDR3 nucleotides are TGCGCCAGCAGCCAAGATCGGTACAACCGGAATGAAAAACTGTTTTTT.

The chain has TRBV5-5 and TRBJ1-2; 9 nucleotides agree with TRBD1. The germline gives CDR1 SGHKS, CDR2 YYEKEE (reference sequence). Losses at the gene ends were 4 bases for V and 8 bases for J; bases not matched to a gene: 9. CDR3 length equals 14 residues. CDR3 bases: TGTGCCAGCAGCGCAGGGACAGGGACTCGCGGCTACACCTTC. Translating gives CASSAGTGTRGYTF.

This clonotype has just a few counts. V gene TRBV27 combines with J gene TRBJ1-5, with D unresolved. Germline V CDR1 and CDR2: MNHEY, SMNVEV (reference sequence). CDR3 size: 15 residues. V lost 0 bases and J 7 bases, leaving 13 bases between the germline ends. The CDR3 region is CASSLSGRMYQPQHF. CDR3 nucleotide sequence: TGTGCCAGCAGTTTATCAGGGAGGATGTACCAGCCCCAGCATTTT.

The chain combines TRBV6-1 with TRBJ2-1; 12 positions agree with TRBD1. V gave up 0 bases and J gave up 7 bases; unmatched junction bases: 4. The CDR3 is made up of 16 amino acids. Per germline, CDR1 MNHNS and CDR2 SASEGT. CDR3 DNA sequence: TGTGCCAGCAGTGAAGCCTGGGGACAGGGGGCAAATGAGCAGTTCTTC. Translation gives CASSEAWGQGANEQFF.

This clonotype was detected many times. V usage is TRBV12-3 or TRBV12-4 and J usage is TRBJ2-3, with TRBD2 matching over 12 bases. With V trimmed by 5 bases and J by 3 bases, 3 bases remained unmatched. The CDR3 loop spans 15 amino acids. Written as DNA, the CDR3 is TGTGCCAGCAGTGCGCTAGCGGGGGGGACAGATACGCAGTATTTT. Protein: CASSALAGGTDTQYF.

This clonotype was counted between two and nine times. The rearrangement uses TRBV6-1 and TRBJ2-7, with TRBD1 identical over 9 bases. V lost 5 bases to trimming and J lost 5 bases; unmatched junction nucleotides: 7. This CDR3 has 14 residues. CDR1 is MNHNS and CDR2 is SASEGT in the germline V gene. CDR3 sequence: CASSPGTGTHEQYV. As DNA, the CDR3 is TGTGCCAGCAGTCCCGGGACAGGGACACACGAGCAGTACGTC.

The chain employs TRBV5-5 and TRBJ2-1; 7 bases are a match to TRBD2. The V segment lost 5 bases and the J segment 6 bases; nucleotides outside the gene matches: 17. This CDR3 spans 17 amino acids. Germline lookup yields CDR1 SGHKS and CDR2 YYEKEE (reference sequence). The CDR3 nucleotides are TGTGCCAGCAGTTCCAACCCCGGGGAGGGTTGGCGCAATGAGCAGTTCTTC. This encodes CASSSNPGEGWRNEQFF. Based on the CDR3 plus reference TRBV5-5 and TRBJ2-1, the full variable domain is DAGVTQSPTHLIKTRGQQVTLRCSPISGHKSVSWYQQVLGQGPQFIFQYYEKEERGRGNFPDRFSARQFPNYSSELNVNALLLGDSALYLCASSSNPGEGWRNEQFFGPGTRLTVL.

With regard to this clonotype: Given a much more abundant clone one base away, this may be a read error. This sequence joins TRBV12-3 or TRBV12-4 and TRBJ2-5; 8 bases match TRBD1. The CDR3 contains 15 residues. Trimming took 4 bases from V and 4 from J; bases not matched to a gene: 8. CDR3 DNA sequence: TGTGCCAGCAGTTACCCCCAGGGGGCTGGAGAGACCCAGTACTTC. This translates into CASSYPQGAGETQYF.